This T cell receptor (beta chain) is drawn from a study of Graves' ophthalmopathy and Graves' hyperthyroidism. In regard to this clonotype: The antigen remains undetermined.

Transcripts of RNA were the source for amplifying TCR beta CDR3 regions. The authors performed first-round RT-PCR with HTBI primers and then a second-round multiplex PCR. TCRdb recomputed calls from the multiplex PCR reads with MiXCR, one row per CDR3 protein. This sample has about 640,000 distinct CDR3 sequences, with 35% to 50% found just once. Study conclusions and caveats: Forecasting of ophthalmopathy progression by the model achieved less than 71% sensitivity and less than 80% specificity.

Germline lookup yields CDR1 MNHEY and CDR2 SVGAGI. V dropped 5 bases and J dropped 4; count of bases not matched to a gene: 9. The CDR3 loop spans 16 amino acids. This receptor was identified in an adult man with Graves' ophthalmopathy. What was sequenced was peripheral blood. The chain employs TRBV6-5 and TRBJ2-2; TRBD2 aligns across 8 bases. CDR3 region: CASSNGGGSTTGELFF. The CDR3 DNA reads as TGTGCCAGCAGTAACGGGGGGGGCTCGACCACCGGGGAGCTGTTTTTT.